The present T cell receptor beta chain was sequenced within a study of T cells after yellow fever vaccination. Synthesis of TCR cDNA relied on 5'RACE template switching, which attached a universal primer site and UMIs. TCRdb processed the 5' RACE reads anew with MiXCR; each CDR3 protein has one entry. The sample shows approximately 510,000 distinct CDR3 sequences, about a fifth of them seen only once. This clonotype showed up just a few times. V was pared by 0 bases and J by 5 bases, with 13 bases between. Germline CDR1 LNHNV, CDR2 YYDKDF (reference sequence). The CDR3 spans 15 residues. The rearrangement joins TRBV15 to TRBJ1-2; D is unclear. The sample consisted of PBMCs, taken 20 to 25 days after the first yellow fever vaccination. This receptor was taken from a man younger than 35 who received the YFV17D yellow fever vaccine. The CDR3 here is CATSRDPLNGYGYTF. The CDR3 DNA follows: TGTGCCACCAGCAGAGATCCCCTCAACGGTTATGGCTACACCTTC.